Listed below are T cell receptor beta chains from one sample, sequenced in a study of a mutant IDH1 vaccine in newly diagnosed glioma. For these TCRs, the target antigens are not known. Clones were read by immunoSEQ multiplex PCR, and TCRdb kept only the in-frame ones, dropping some. This table holds some 27,000 clones, 65% to 85% found once. This specimen was PBMCs, taken from a glioma patient whose treatment included an IDH1 peptide vaccine. These TCRs come from a man between 40 and 49 years old with glioma. The CDR3 runs from the conserved cysteine through the conserved F or W. Fields, in order: J gene, V gene, CDR3 protein.

>TRBJ2-3|TRBV28
CASRRTSGRGDTQYF
>TRBJ2-7|TRBV19
CASSIVGGPGEQYF
>TRBJ2-1|TRBV27
CASSPTGTSGSRGEQFF
>TRBJ1-1|TRBV19
CASSGGRGGSVSEAFF
>TRBJ2-1|TRBV6-1
CASSELAGAYNEQFF
>TRBJ2-6|TRBV7-2
CASSLVRVSGANVLTF
>TRBJ1-4|TRBV27
CASSYTRRQGNEKLFF
>TRBJ2-1|TRBV5-4
CASSFAGTSGSVGEQFF
>TRBJ1-6|TRBV6-1
CASILDRDNSPLHF
>TRBJ1-2|TRBV4-2
CASSQGGQVRGYTF
>TRBJ2-1|TRBV6-5
CASSYLNEQFF
>TRBJ2-1|TRBV5-1
CASSMQGSYNEQFF
>TRBJ1-1|TRBV27
CASSLRSVNTEAFF
>TRBJ2-1|TRBV6-6
CASRILAGEFNEQFF
>TRBJ2-3|TRBV5-1
CASSLGQSTDTQYF
>TRBJ2-3|TRBV6-5
CASSPSGDTQYF
>TRBJ1-1|TRBV28
CASSTPGQRITEAFF
>TRBJ1-2|TRBV4-2
CASSPRQGALLSGGYTF
>TRBJ1-2|TRBV5-8
CASSLTGRQIPYGYTF
>TRBJ1-1|TRBV30
CAWSVPLGGYTEAFF
>TRBJ2-7|TRBV6-5
CASSDGVDEQYF
>TRBJ2-5|TRBV19
CATLGGGTGETQYF
>TRBJ1-5|TRBV6-5
CASGPRAPQHF
>TRBJ2-5|TRBV4-1
CASSQGTAGGPQETQYF
>TRBJ1-4|TRBV6-1
CASSGGEKLFF
>TRBJ1-1|TRBV18
CASSPPRDPRGTEAFF
>TRBJ2-3|TRBV15
CATSRGEGMSADTQYF
>TRBJ1-5|TRBV5-8
CASSLGTGTRFNQPQHF
>TRBJ2-5|TRBV14
CASSLTGKTQYF